Given below is one T cell receptor (beta chain) in context. This clonotype has just a few counts. Its antigen target is currently unknown. No clone much larger than this one lies a single base away; base qualities are absent. The sample comes from a study of CD8+CD57+ T cells in acquired aplastic anemia (dated by TCRdb to the late 2010s). Turning to the overall study: On average, sorted CD4+ and CD8+ cells yielded 3.2 ug of extracted DNA, with a range of roughly 0.18 to 27.4 ug. CD8+CD57+ expansion was defined as frequency above the mean frequency observed in healthy subjects. What the research found in general, with its limitations: No significant difference in CD8+ Simpson's diversity was found between patients and healthy controls (P=0.060). Although twenty-nine CD8+ CDR3 sequences were shared by patients and controls, these sequences appeared highly expressed in patients and within the immunodominant clones of patients.

Patients chosen for sequencing had shown expansion of CD8+CD57+ cells by flow cytometry. All patients had severe acquired aplastic anemia diagnosed by International Study of Aplastic Anemia and Agranulocytosis and Camitta criteria. Patients had received no therapy at the time of blood sampling. In the study, sorted CD4+ and CD8+ blood T cells from patients with severe aplastic anemia and from healthy subjects underwent deep sequencing of TCR repertoires. Patients were enrolled in the USA under clinicaltrials.gov protocols 00001620, 01623167, 00001397, 00071045, 00081523 and 00961064. Ficoll-Paque density gradient centrifugation was used to isolate peripheral blood mononuclear cells. Before DNA extraction, CD4+ and CD8+ T cells were sorted with FACS or magnetic beads. For CDR1 and CDR2, the germline V gene lists WSHSY and SAAADI. Counted from cysteine to phenylalanine, this CDR3 has 17 amino acids. The only DNA kept is the CDR3, 51 bases in frame from the first base. V is trimmed back by 7 bases and J by 4 bases, and the junction contains 14 bases that no gene match accounts for.

Genomic DNA was used as template for profiling of TCR beta VDJ combinations and CDR3 sequences. An Illumina HiSeq 2000 was the platform used for TCR repertoire sequencing. Per the authors' processing: Repertoires were assessed using TRBV/TRBJ rearrangement plots, CDR3 size and DJ length profiles, and Simpson's diversity index. The most abundant DNA sequence in the deep sequencing data was defined as the immunodominant clone. CDR3 amino acid sequences were checked for sharing between subjects and were compared against published repertoires and the VDJdb database. Clones were called with MiXCR by TCRdb after fastp trimmed the public reads at Q25, and only in-frame beta chains were retained. Entries are consolidated by CDR3 protein sequence, retaining the most common genes and DNA. TCRdb's processing, not the authors', yielded these V and J calls. This sample comprises 260,000 or so distinct CDR3 sequences, around half of them detected only once. The biggest ten clones account for 7% to 9.5% of the sample.

The sequence came from a human donor with aplastic anemia. The chain joins TRBV10-2 to TRBJ2-3; 10 bases in the junction line up with TRBD2. Sequencing was done on a sample of sorted CD4+, CD8+, or CD8+CD57+ T cells (not recorded which) from PBMCs. The CDR3 loop reads CASKGVAGGFGADTQYF. The DNA is TGCGCCAGCAAGGGGGTAGCGGGGGGTTTTGGGGCAGATACGCAGTATTTT.